The sample holds a few counts of the clone carrying this T cell receptor beta chain. Each cDNA molecule in the library carried unique molecular identifiers. TCRdb redid the calling of the reads with MiXCR, one entry per CDR3 protein. The sample has several thousand distinct CDR3 sequences, around 49% seen once; the top ten hold around 3%. This entry is derived from a study of human T cells and chemical hapten exposure. Looking at the study overall: Diphenylcyclopropenone doses were given weekly to the scalps of patients across the approximately 24-week study.

The treatment here: therapeutic diphenylcyclopropenone sensitization with weekly scalp DPC. Participating donors were patients with alopecia, aged 18 to 70 years, considered appropriate candidates for DPC. V shed 0 bases and J shed 12 bases, with 6 bases lying between them. CDR3 length: 11 residues. Germline CDR1 and CDR2: SNHLY and FYNNEI. The clonotype originates from an adult with alopecia areata. Some clones in this sample may be carry-over from other donors' samples. This table probably holds off-target reads from a library built for another chain. The chain combines TRBV2 with TRBJ2-1; D is undetermined. Sequenced here: whole blood, sampled before DPC sensitization or 2, 6, or about 24 weeks after (not recorded which). CDR3 nucleotides: TGTGCCAGCAGTGAAGCGGTGGGGCAGTTCTTC. As protein: CASSEAVGQFF.